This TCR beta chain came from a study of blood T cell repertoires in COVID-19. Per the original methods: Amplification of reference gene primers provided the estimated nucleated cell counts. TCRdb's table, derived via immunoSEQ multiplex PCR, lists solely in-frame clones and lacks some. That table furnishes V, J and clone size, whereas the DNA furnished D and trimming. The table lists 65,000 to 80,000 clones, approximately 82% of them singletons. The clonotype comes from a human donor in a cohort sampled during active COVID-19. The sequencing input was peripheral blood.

The CDR3: CASSDLRGPGNTIYF. Written as DNA, the CDR3 is TGTGCCAGCAGCGACCTCAGGGGGCCTGGAAACACCATATATTTT. The rearrangement uses TRBV5-5 and TRBJ1-3; 8 positions match TRBD1. Trimming at V came to 4 bases and at J to 2 bases, leaving 5 bases not matched to a gene. CDR1 and CDR2 from the germline V gene are SGHKS and YYEKEE (reference sequence). This CDR3 comprises 15 residues.